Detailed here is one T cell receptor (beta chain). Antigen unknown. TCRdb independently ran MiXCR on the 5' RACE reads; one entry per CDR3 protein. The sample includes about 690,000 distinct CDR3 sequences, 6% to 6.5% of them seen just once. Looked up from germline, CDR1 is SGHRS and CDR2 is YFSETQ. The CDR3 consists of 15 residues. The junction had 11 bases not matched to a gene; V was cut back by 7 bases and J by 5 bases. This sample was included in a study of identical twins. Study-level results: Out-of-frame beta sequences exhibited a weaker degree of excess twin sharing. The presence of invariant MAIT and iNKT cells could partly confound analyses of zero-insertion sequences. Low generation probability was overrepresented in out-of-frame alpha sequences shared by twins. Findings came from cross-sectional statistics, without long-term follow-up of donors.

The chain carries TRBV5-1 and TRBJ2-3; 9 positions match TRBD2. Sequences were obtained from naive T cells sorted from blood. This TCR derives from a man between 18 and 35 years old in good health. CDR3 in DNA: TGCGCCAGCCAGCAGCTAGCGGGAATTGGAGATACGCAGTATTTT. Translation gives CASQQLAGIGDTQYF.